Reported below is one T cell receptor (beta chain). The data derive from a study of blood T cell repertoires in COVID-19. CDR3 length equals 13 residues. Trimming shortened V by 9 bases and J by 0 bases, and 11 bases separated the two germline ends. Germline CDR1 SNHLY, CDR2 FYNNEI. The repertoire was sequenced with immunoSEQ multiplex PCR; TCRdb's copy has only in-frame clones and lacks some. The sample carries approximately 180,000 clones, around 83% recorded once. The source of this sequence is a man aged 35 to 55 who had recovered from COVID-19. The chain has TRBV2 and TRBJ1-1; D remains unclear. Sequencing was performed on PBMCs or T cells enriched from blood (not recorded which). The DNA for the CDR3 is TGTGCCAGTGGAAAACAGATGAACACTGAAGCTTTCTTT. This translates into CASGKQMNTEAFF. The whole variable domain, remainder taken from reference TRBV2 and TRBJ1-1, is EPEVTQTPSHQVTQMGQEVILRCVPISNHLYFYWYRQILGQKVEFLVSFYNNEISEKSEIFDDQFSVERPDGSNFTLKIRSTKLEDSAMYFCASGKQMNTEAFFGQGTRLTVV.